Below, 11 T cell receptor beta chains from the same sample are listed, as sequenced in a study of CD8+ T cells in alopecia areata. The treatment denotes: oral pan-JAK inhibitor, 5-10 mg twice daily. cDNA reverse transcribed from extracted RNA served as the sequencing template. This table comes from immunoSEQ multiplex PCR, and its TCRdb copy is limited to in-frame clones, with some not included. The sample contains approximately 210,000 clones, approximately 40% of which appear only once. Sample: CD4+ T cells sorted from blood, taken at approximately week 36, from a patient treated with tofacitinib. All receptors derive from a human donor with alopecia areata.

This chain links TRBV29-1 with TRBJ2-3; TRBD2 aligns across 9 bases. The CDR3 totals 16 residues. The germline V gene has CDR1 SQVTM and CDR2 ANQGSEA. Germline trimming cut 3 bases from V and 1 base from J; bases unmatched to any gene: 8. The CDR3 DNA reads TGCAGCGTTGACGCTCCGACTAGCGGAGGCACAGATACGCAGTATTTT. Amino acid sequence: CSVDAPTSGGTDTQYF.

In its sample, this clone was seen many times. The chain joins TRBV7-2 to TRBJ2-1; D is unclear. Germline CDR1 and CDR2: SGHTA and FQGNSA. This CDR3 is 12 amino acids long. Between the trimmed V and J ends, which lost 6 bases and 8 bases, there was a span of 11 bases. Written as DNA, the CDR3 is TGTGCCAGCAGTCTCTACCTTGATGAGCAGTTCTTC. It specifies CASSLYLDEQFF.

The genes are TRBV5-4 and TRBJ2-7; TRBD1 or TRBD2 may be the D gene (5 bases each). Trimming pared 3 bases from V and 13 bases from J, leaving 20 bases between. Looked up from germline, CDR1 is SGHNT and CDR2 is YYREEE (reference sequence). This CDR3 has 13 residues. The chain's CDR3 is CASSSTGTPAEYF. In DNA, the CDR3 is TGTGCCAGCAGCTCTACCGGGACCCCTGCGGAATACTTC. The full variable domain, completed using reference TRBV5-4 and TRBJ2-7, is ETGVTQSPTHLIKTRGQQVTLRCSSQSGHNTVSWYQQALGQGPQFIFQYYREEENGRGNFPPRFSGLQFPNYSSELNVNALELDDSALYLCASSSTGTPAEYFGPGTRLTVT.

The V and J genes are TRBV29-1 and TRBJ2-3; 8 bases are shared with TRBD2. The CDR3 extends over 14 amino acids. Germline assignment: CDR1 SQVTM and CDR2 ANQGSEA. After removal of 2 bases from V and 7 bases from J, the junction contained 8 bases not matched to a gene. DNA of the CDR3: TGCAGCGTTGAACGCGGGGGGCGCGGGAATACGCAGTATTTT. Translated, it gives CSVERGGRGNTQYF.

The J gene is TRBJ2-3, the V gene TRBV5-4; either TRBD1 or TRBD2 may fit D (6 bases each). Germline CDR1 is SGHNT and CDR2 is YYREEE (reference sequence). V was trimmed by 4 bases and J by 4 bases, leaving 10 bases between them. The CDR3 covers 13 residues. This CDR3 is CASSPGGADTQYF. DNA for the CDR3: TGTGCCAGCAGCCCCGGGGGCGCAGATACGCAGTATTTT.

The genes are TRBV30 and TRBJ1-3, with no clear D. The CDR3 loop spans 13 amino acids. CDR1 is GTSNPN and CDR2 is SVGIG in the germline V gene (reference sequence). Trimming took off 0 bases at V and 3 bases at J, with 6 bases between the two ends. This chain's CDR3 is CAWSVSRGNTIYF. The CDR3 region has the DNA TGTGCCTGGAGTGTGTCTCGTGGAAACACCATATATTTT. Using reference TRBV30 and TRBJ1-3 for the parts outside the CDR3, the full variable domain is SQTIHQWPATLVQPVGSPLSLECTVEGTSNPNLYWYRQAAGRGLQLLFYSVGIGQISSEVPQNLSASRPQDRQFILSSKKLLLSDSGFYLCAWSVSRGNTIYFGEGSWLTVV.

This clone showed up just a few times. V usage is TRBV4-2 and J usage is TRBJ2-7; D possibly corresponds to TRBD2 (5 bases). The V and J ends lost 1 base and 0 bases respectively, with 10 bases between them. Germline-derived CDR1 and CDR2 are LGHNA and YNFKEQ. This CDR3 comprises 15 residues. CDR3 residues: CASSQVGRDSYEQYF. Here the CDR3 DNA reads TGTGCCAGCAGCCAAGTGGGCCGGGACTCCTACGAGCAGTACTTC.

V is TRBV4-1 and J is TRBJ2-7, with D perhaps matching TRBD2 (6 bases). Germline values: CDR1 MGHRA, CDR2 YSYEKL. Trimming removed 4 bases at V and 3 bases at J, with 13 bases between. The CDR3 contains 14 residues. Written as DNA, the CDR3 is TGCGCCAGCAGCCTGCGGGACGGCGACTACGAGCAGTACTTC. This translates into CASSLRDGDYEQYF.

The chain carries TRBV4-2 and TRBJ2-1, with D tentatively TRBD1 (6 bases). Per the germline V gene, CDR1 is LGHNA and CDR2 is YNFKEQ. Trimming took 1 base from V and 6 from J, leaving 13 bases between them. This CDR3 region has 15 residues. CDR3 in DNA: TGTGCCAGCAGCCAAGTCCAACAGGGTGGCAATGAGCAGTTCTTC. Translating gives CASSQVQQGGNEQFF.

The chain is built from TRBV30 and TRBJ2-1, with TRBD1 matching 7 bases. The ends lost 7 bases at V and 2 bases at J; junction bases unmatched: 5. Per germline, CDR1 GTSNPN and CDR2 SVGIG (reference sequence). There are 13 residues in the CDR3. The CDR3 bases are TGTGCCTACGCAGGGGGAGCCTACAATGAGCAGTTCTTC. Protein product: CAYAGGAYNEQFF.

V gene TRBV2 combines with J gene TRBJ2-3; the D gene is possibly TRBD1 (6 bases). Per the germline V gene, CDR1 is SNHLY and CDR2 is FYNNEI. Trimming pared 3 bases from V and 1 base from J, leaving 11 bases between. The CDR3 has 15 amino acids. For the CDR3, the DNA is TGTGCCAGCAGTGACACAGGGATGGGCACAGATACGCAGTATTTT. The encoded protein is CASSDTGMGTDTQYF.